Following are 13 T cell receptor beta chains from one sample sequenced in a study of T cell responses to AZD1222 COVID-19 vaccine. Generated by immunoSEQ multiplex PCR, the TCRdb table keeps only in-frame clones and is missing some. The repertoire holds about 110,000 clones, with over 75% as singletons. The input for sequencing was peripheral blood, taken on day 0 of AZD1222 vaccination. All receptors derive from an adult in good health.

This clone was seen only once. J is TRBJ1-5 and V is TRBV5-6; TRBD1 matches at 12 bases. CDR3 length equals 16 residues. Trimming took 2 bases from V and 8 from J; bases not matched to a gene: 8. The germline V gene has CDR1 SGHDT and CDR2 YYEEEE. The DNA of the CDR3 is TGTGCCAGCAGCTTTGGTGCGGGACAGGGGGCTAAGCCCCAGCATTTT. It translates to CASSFGAGQGAKPQHF.

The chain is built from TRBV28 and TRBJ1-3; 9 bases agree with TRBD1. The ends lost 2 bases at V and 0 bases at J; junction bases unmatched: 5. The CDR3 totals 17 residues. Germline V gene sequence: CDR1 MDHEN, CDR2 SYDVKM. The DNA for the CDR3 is TGTGCCAGCAGTTTAGGGACAGGGCCTTTCTCTGGAAACACCATATATTTT. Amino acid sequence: CASSLGTGPFSGNTIYF.

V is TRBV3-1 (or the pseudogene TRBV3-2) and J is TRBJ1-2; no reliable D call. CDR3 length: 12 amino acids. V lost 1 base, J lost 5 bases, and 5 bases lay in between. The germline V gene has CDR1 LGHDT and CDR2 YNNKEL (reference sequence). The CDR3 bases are TGTGCCAGCAGCCAAGGACGGTATGGCTACACCTTC. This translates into CASSQGRYGYTF.

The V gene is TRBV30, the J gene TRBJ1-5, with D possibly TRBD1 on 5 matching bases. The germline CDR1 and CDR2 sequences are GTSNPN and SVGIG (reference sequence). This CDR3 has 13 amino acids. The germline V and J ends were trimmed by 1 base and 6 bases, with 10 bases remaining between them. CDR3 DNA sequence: TGTGCCTGGAGTGGAGGGGAACCTCAGCCCCAGCATTTT. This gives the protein CAWSGGEPQPQHF.

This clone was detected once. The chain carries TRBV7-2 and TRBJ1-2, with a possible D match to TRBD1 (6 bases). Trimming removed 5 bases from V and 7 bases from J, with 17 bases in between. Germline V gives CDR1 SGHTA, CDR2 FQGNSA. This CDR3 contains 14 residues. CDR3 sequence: CASSRETGISGYTF. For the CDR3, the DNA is TGTGCCAGCAGCAGAGAAACAGGGATCTCTGGCTACACCTTC.

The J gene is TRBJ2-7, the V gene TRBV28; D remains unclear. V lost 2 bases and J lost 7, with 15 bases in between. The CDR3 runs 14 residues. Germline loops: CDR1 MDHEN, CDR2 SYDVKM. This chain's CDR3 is CASSLSQRSREQYF. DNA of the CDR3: TGTGCCAGCAGTTTAAGTCAGAGGTCGAGAGAGCAGTACTTC.

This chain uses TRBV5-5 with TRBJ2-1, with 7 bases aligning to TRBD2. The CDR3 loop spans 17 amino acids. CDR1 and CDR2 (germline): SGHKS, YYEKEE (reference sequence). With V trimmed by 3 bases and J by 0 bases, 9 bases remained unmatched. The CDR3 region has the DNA TGTGCCAGCAGCTCGGGGGGACTACTAAGCTCCTACAATGAGCAGTTCTTC. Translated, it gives CASSSGGLLSSYNEQFF.

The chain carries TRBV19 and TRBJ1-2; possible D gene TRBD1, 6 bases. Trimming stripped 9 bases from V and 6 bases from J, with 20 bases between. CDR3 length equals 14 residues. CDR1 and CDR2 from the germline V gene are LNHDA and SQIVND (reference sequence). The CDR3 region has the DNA TGTGCCAGCCAAAGGTCGGGGGGCAGAAATGGCTACACCTTC. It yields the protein CASQRSGGRNGYTF.

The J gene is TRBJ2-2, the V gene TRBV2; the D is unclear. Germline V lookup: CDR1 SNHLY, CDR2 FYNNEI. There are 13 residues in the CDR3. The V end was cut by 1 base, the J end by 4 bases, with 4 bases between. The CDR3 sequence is CASSEEGTGELFF. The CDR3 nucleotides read TGTGCCAGCAGTGAAGAAGGCACCGGGGAGCTGTTTTTT.

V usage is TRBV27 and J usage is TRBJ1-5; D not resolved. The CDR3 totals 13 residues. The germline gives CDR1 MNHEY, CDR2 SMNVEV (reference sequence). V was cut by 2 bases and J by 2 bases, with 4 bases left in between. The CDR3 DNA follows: TGTGCCAGCAGTTTACGGGGCAATCAGCCCCAGCATTTT. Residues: CASSLRGNQPQHF.

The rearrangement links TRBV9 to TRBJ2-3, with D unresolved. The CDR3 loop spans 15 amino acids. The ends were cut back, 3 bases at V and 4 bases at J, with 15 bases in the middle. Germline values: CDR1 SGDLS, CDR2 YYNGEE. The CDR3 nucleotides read TGTGCCAGCAGCGCCCGGAACACTGCCCCAGATACGCAGTATTTT. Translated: CASSARNTAPDTQYF.

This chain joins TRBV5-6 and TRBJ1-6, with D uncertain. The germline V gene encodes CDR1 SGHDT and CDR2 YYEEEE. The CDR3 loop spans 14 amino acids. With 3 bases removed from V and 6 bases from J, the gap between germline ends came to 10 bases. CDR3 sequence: CASSYRTSNSPLHF. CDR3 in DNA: TGTGCCAGCAGCTATCGGACTTCTAATTCACCCCTCCACTTT.

This CDR3 reads CASSGVRGATTEAFF. CDR3 in DNA: TGTGCCAGCAGTGGTGTAAGGGGCGCGACCACTGAAGCTTTCTTT. V is TRBV2 and J is TRBJ1-1, with D maybe TRBD1 (5 bases). The V end was cut by 4 bases, the J end by 4 bases, with 16 bases between. The CDR3 is 15 amino acids. Germline assignment: CDR1 SNHLY and CDR2 FYNNEI.